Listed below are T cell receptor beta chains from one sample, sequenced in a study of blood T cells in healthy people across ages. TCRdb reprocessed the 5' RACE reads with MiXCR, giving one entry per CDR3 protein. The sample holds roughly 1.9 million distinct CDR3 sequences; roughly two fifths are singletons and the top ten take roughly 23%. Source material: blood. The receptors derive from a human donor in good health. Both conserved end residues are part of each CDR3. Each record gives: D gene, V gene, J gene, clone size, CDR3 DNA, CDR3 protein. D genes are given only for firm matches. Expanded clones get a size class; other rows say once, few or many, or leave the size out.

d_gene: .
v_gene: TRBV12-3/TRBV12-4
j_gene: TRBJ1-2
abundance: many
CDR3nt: TGTGCCAGCAGTTTAGGGCTATACAGTGGCTACACCTTC
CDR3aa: CASSLGLYSGYTF

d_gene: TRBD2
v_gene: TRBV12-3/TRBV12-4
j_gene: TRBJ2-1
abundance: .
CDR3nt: TGTGCCAGCACCCTAGCGGGGGGCACCTACAATGAGCAGTTCTTC
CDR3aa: CASTLAGGTYNEQFF

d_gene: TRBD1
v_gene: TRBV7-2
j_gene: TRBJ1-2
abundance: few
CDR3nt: TGTGCCAGCAGCTCGCCCGGGACAGACTATGGCTACACCTTC
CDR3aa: CASSSPGTDYGYTF

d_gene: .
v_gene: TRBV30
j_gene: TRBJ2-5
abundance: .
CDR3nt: TGTGCCTGGAGGGACCTCGGGGGAGGTGGAGAGACCCAGTACTTC
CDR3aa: CAWRDLGGGGETQYF

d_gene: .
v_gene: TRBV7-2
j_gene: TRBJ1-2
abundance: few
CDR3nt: TGTGCCAGCAGCTTAGGGATGGGCTACACCTTC
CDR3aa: CASSLGMGYTF

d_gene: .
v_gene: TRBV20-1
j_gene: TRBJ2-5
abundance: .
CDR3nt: TGCAGTGCTACTCCAGGGTTGGACGAGACCCAGTACTTC
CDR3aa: CSATPGLDETQYF

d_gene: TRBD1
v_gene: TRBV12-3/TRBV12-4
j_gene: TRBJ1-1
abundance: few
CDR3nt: TGTGCCAGCAGTTTTGGGGCCCAATACAGGGGAAAAGCTTTCTTT
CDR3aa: CASSFGAQYRGKAFF

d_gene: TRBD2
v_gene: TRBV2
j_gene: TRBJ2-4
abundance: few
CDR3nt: TGTGCCAGCAGTGACGGGGGGGCGAACATTCAGTACTTC
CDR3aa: CASSDGGANIQYF

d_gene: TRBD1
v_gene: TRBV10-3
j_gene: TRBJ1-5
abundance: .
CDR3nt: TGTGCCATCACCCCCGACAGGGAAAGTCAGCCCCAGCATTTT
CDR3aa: CAITPDRESQPQHF

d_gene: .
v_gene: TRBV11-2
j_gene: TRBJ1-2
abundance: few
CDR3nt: TGTGCCAGCAGCTTAGATGCCAGGGACTATGGCTACACCTTC
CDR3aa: CASSLDARDYGYTF

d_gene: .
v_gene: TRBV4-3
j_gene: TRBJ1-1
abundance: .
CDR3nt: TGCGCCAGCAGCCAAGTAGGGGAGCACACTGAAGCTTTCTTT
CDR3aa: CASSQVGEHTEAFF

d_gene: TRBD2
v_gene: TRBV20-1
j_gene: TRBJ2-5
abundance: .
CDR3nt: TGCAGTGCTAGGGGGGGCCATGAGGGCCAGCGGGGGACCCAAGAGATCCAGTACTTC
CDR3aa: CSARGGHEGQRGTQEIQYF

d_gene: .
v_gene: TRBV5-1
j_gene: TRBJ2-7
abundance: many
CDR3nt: TGTGCCAGCAGTGAGGGCTACGAGCAGTACTTC
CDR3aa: CASSEGYEQYF

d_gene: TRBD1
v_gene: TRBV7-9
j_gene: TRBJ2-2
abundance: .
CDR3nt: TGTGCCAGCAGCTTTGGGACAGGGCAGCTGTTTTTT
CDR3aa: CASSFGTGQLFF

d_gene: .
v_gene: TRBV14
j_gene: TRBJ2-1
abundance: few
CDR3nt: TGTGCCAGCAGCCCGACTAGGCACTCCTACAATGAGCAGTTCTTC
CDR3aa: CASSPTRHSYNEQFF

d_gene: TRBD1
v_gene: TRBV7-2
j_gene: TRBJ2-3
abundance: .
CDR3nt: TGTGCCAGCAGCTTAAATGGACAGGGAGCAGATACGCAGTATTTT
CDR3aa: CASSLNGQGADTQYF

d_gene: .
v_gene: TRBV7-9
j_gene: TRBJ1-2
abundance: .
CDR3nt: TGTGCCAGCAGCTTAGTCCCACACTACTATGGCTACACCTTC
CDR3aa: CASSLVPHYYGYTF

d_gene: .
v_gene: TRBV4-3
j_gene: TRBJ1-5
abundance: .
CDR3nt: TGCGTCAGCAGCCAAGGGCTAGGTCAGCCCCAGCATTTT
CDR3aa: CVSSQGLGQPQHF